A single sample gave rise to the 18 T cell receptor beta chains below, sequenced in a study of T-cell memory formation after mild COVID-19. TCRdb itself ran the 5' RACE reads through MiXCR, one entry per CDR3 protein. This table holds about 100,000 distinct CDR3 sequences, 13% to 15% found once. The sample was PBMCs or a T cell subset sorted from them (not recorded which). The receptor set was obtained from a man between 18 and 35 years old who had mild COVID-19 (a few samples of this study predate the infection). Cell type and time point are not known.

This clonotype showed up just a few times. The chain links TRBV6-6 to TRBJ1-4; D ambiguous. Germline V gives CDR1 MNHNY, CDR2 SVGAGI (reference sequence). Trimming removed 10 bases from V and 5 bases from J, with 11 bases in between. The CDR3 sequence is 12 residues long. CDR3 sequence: CANRLANEKLFF. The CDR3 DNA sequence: TGTGCCAACCGACTGGCGAATGAAAAACTGTTTTTT.

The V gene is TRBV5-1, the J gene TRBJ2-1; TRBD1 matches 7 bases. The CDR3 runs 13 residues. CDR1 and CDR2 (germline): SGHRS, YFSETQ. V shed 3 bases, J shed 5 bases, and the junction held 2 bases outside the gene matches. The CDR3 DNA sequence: TGCGCCAGCAGCTATACAGGGGACAATGAGCAGTTCTTC. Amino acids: CASSYTGDNEQFF.

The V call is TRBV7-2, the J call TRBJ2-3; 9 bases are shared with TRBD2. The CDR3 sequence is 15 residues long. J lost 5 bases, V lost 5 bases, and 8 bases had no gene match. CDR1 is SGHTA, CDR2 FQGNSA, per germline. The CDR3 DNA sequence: TGTGCCAGCAGCCCAAGCGGGGGGAGGGGAGATACGCAGTATTTT. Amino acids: CASSPSGGRGDTQYF. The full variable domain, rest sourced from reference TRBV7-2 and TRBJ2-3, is GAGVSQSPSNKVTEKGKDVELRCDPISGHTALYWYRQSLGQGLEFLIYFQGNSAPDKSGLPSDRFSAERTGGSVSTLTIQRTQQEDSAVYLCASSPSGGRGDTQYFGPGTRLTVL.

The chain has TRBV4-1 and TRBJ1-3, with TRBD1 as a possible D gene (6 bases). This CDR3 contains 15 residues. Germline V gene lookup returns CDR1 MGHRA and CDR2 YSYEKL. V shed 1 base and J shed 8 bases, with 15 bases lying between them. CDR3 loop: CASSQAGALLHTIYF. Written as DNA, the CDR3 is TGCGCCAGCAGCCAAGCGGGGGCTCTTCTGCACACCATATATTTT.

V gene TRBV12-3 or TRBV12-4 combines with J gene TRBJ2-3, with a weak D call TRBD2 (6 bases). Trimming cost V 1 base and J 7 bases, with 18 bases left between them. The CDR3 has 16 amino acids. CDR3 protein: CASSLVGGVAWNTQYF. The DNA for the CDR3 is TGTGCCAGCAGTTTAGTAGGCGGGGTGGCCTGGAATACGCAGTATTTT.

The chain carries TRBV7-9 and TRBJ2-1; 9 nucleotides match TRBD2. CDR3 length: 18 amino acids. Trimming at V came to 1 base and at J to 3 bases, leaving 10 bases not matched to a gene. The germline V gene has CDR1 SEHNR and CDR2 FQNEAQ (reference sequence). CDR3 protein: CASSLGLAGRSLYNEQFF. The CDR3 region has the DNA TGTGCCAGCAGCTTAGGCCTAGCGGGGAGAAGCCTCTACAATGAGCAGTTCTTC.

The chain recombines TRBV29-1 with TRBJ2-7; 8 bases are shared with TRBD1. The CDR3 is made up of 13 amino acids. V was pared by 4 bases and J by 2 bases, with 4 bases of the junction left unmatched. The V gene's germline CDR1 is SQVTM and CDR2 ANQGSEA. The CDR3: CSVAGGDPYEQYF. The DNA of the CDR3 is TGCAGCGTTGCAGGGGGCGATCCCTACGAGCAGTACTTC.

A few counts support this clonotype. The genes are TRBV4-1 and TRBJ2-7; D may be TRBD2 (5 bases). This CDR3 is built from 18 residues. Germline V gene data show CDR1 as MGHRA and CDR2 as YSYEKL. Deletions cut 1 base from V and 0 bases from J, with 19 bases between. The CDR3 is CASSQALRAPGVSYEQYF. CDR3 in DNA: TGCGCCAGCAGCCAAGCTTTACGGGCGCCCGGGGTCTCCTACGAGCAGTACTTC.

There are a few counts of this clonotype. The CDR3 sequence: CASSRGGAYEQYF. The DNA for the CDR3 is TGTGCCAGCAGCCGCGGAGGGGCCTACGAGCAGTACTTC. This chain connects TRBV6-2 or TRBV6-3 to TRBJ2-7; weak D call: TRBD2 (6 bases). Trimming pared 6 bases from V and 2 bases from J, leaving 11 bases between. The CDR3 spans 13 residues. The germline gives CDR1 MNHEY, CDR2 SVGEGT.

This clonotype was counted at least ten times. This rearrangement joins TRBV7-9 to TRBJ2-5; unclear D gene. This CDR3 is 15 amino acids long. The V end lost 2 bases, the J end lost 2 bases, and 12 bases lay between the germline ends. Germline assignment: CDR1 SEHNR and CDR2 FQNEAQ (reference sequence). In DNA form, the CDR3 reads TGTGCCAGCAGCTTATCTGAGTTGGGGCAAGAGACCCAGTACTTC. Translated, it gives CASSLSELGQETQYF.

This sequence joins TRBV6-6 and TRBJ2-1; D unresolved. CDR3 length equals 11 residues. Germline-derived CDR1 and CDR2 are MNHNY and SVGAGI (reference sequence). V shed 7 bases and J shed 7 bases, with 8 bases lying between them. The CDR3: CASTKGNEQFF. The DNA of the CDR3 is TGTGCCAGCACCAAGGGAAATGAGCAGTTCTTC.

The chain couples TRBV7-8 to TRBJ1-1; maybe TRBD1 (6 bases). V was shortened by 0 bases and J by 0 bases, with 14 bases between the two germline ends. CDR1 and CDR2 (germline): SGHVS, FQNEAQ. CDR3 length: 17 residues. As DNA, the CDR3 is TGTGCCAGCAGCTTAGCGCTGGCAGGGGCCGTGAACACTGAAGCTTTCTTT. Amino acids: CASSLALAGAVNTEAFF.

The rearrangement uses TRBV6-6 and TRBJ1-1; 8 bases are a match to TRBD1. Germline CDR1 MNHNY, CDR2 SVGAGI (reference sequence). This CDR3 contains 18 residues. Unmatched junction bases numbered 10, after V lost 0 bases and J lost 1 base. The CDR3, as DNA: TGTGCCAGCAGTTACTCGTCGACAGGGGCGGGGAGGAACACTGAAGCTTTCTTT. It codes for CASSYSSTGAGRNTEAFF.

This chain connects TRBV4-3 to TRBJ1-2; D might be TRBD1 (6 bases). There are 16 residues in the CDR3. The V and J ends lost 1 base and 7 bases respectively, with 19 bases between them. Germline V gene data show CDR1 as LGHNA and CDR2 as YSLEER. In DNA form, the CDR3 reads TGCGCCAGCAGCCAAGGGGGGGGCAGGGCTCGGAGTGGCTACACCTTC. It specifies CASSQGGGRARSGYTF.

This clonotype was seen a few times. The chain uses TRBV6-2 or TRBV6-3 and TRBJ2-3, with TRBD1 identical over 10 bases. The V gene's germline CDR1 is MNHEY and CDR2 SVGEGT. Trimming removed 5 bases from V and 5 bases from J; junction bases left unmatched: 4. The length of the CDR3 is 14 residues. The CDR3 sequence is CASSGQGVLDTQYF. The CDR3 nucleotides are TGTGCCAGCAGTGGACAGGGGGTTTTAGATACGCAGTATTTT.

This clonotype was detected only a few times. The CDR3 nucleotides are TGTGCCACCCTATCGGGCACCGGGGAGCTGTTTTTT. Translated: CATLSGTGELFF. J is TRBJ2-2 and V is TRBV6-5; no clear D gene. The V end was cut by 10 bases, the J end by 4 bases, with 10 bases between. Germline loops: CDR1 MNHEY, CDR2 SVGAGI. This CDR3 contains 12 residues.

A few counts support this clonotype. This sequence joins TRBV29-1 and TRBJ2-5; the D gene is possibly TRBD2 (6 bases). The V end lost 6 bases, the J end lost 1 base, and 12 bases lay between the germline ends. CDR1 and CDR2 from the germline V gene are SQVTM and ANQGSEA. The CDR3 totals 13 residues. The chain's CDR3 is CSVEGTAQETQYF. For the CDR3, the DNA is TGCAGCGTGGAGGGGACGGCCCAAGAGACCCAGTACTTC.

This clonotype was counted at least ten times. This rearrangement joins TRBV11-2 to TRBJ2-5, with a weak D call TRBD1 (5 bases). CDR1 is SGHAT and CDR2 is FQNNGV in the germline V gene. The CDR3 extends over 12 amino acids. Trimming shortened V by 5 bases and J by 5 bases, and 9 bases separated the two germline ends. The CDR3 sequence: CASSPGWETQYF. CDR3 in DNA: TGTGCCAGCAGCCCAGGGTGGGAGACCCAGTACTTC.